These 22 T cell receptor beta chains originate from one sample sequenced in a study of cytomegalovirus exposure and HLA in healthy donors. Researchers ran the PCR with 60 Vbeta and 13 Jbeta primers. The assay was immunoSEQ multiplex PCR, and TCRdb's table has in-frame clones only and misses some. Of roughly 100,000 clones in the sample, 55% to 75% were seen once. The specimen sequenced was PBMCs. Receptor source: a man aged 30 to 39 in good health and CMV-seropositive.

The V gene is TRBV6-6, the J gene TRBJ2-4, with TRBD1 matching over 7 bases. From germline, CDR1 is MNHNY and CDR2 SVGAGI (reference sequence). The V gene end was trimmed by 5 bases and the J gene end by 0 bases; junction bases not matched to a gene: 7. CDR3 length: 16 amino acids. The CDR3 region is CASSPTGTLAKNIQYF. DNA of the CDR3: TGTGCCAGCAGTCCGACAGGGACACTAGCCAAAAACATTCAGTACTTC.

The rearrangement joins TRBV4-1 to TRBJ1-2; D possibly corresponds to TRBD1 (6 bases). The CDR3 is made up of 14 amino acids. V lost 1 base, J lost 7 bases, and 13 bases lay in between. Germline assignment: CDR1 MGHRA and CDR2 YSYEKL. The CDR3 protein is CASSQAGRGFGYTF. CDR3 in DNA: TGCGCCAGCAGCCAAGCGGGCAGGGGATTTGGCTACACCTTC.

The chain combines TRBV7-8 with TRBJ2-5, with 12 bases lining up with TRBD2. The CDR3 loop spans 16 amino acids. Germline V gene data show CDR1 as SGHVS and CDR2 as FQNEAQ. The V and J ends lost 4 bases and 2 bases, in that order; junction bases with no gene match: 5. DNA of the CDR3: TGTGCCAGCAGCTCCACTAGCGGGGGGATTCAAGAGACCCAGTACTTC. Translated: CASSSTSGGIQETQYF.

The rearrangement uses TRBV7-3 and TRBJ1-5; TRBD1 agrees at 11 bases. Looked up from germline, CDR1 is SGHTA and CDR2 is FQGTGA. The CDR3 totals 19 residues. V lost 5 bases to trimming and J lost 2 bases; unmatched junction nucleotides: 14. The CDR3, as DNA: TGTGCCAGCAGCCAACCGGGACAGGGGGGGCCGGGTCGCAATCAGCCCCAGCATTTT. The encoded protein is CASSQPGQGGPGRNQPQHF.

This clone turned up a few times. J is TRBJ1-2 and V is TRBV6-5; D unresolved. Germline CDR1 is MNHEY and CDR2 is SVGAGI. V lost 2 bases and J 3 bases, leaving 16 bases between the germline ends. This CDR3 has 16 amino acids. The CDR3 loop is CASSYHPGEGHYGYTF. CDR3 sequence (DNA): TGTGCCAGCAGTTACCACCCCGGGGAGGGCCACTATGGCTACACCTTC.

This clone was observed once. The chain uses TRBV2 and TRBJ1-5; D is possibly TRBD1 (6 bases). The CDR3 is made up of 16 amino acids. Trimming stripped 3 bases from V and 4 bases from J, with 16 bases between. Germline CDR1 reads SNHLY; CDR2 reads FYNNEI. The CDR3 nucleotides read TGTGCCAGCAGTGATTTAACAGGGTCCGTAAATCAGCCCCAGCATTTT. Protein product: CASSDLTGSVNQPQHF.

The CDR3 sequence is CASSRGAATNEKLFF. The DNA for the CDR3 is TGTGCCAGCAGCAGGGGGGCAGCAACTAATGAAAAACTGTTTTTT. The chain joins TRBV2 to TRBJ1-4; 7 nucleotides match TRBD1. The CDR3 has 15 amino acids. After removal of 6 bases from V and 0 bases from J, the junction contained 4 bases not matched to a gene. The germline gives CDR1 SNHLY, CDR2 FYNNEI.

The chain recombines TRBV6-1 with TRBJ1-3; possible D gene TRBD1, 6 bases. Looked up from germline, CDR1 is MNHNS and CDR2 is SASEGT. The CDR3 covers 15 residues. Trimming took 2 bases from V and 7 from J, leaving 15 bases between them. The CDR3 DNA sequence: TGTGCCAGCAGTGAAAACAGGGCCCCCGGGAACACCATATATTTT. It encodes CASSENRAPGNTIYF.

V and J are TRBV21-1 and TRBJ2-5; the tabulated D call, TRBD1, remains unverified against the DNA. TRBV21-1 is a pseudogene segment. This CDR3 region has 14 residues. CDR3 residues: CASSEDRPRETQYF. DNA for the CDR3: TGTGCCAGCAGTGAGGACAGGCCAAGGGAGACCCAGTACTTC.

The CDR3 is CASSTPSGGAYEQYF. DNA of the CDR3: TGTGCCAGCAGCACCCCTAGCGGGGGGGCGTACGAGCAGTACTTC. The chain has TRBV4-2 and TRBJ2-5; TRBD2 matches at 12 bases. With the DNA end fitting TRBJ2-7 better, the J assignment may be wrong. The germline V gene has CDR1 LGHNA and CDR2 YNFKEQ. This CDR3 contains 15 residues.

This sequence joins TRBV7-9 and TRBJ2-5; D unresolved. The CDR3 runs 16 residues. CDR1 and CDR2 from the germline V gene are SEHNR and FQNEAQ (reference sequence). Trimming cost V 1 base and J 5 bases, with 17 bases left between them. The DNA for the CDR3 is TGTGCCAGCAGCTTAGATGGTCTGAACTTGTGGGAGACCCAGTACTTC. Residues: CASSLDGLNLWETQYF.

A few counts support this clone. CDR3 bases: TGTGCCAGCAGTTCCACGCTGGGGACAGAAGCTTATGGCTACACCTTC. Amino acids: CASSSTLGTEAYGYTF. V is TRBV6-6 and J is TRBJ1-2; 7 bases are shared with TRBD1. Germline loops: CDR1 MNHNY, CDR2 SVGAGI (reference sequence). There are 16 residues in the CDR3. The ends lost 4 bases at V and 5 bases at J; junction bases unmatched: 13.

CDR3 coding DNA: TGTGCCAGCAGTTTAGGGCGGGGGGGCGGGTTCACCTACAATGAGCAGTTCTTC. Amino acid sequence: CASSLGRGGGFTYNEQFF. The chain employs TRBV27 and TRBJ2-1; 9 bases agree with TRBD2. The CDR3 sequence is 18 residues long. Germline V lookup: CDR1 MNHEY, CDR2 SMNVEV (reference sequence). With V trimmed by 2 bases and J by 2 bases, 10 bases remained unmatched.

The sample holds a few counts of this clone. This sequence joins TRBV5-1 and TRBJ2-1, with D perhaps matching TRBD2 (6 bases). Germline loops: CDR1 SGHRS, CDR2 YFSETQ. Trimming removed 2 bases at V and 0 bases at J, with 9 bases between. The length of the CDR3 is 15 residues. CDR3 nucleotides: TGCGCCAGCAGCTTACAGACTAGCTCCTACAATGAGCAGTTCTTC. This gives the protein CASSLQTSSYNEQFF.

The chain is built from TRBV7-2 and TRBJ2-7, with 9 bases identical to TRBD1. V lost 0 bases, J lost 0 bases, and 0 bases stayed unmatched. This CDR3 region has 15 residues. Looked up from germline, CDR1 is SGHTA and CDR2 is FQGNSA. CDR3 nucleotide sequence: TGTGCCAGCAGCTTAGCGGGACAGGGCTCCTACGAGCAGTACTTC. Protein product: CASSLAGQGSYEQYF.

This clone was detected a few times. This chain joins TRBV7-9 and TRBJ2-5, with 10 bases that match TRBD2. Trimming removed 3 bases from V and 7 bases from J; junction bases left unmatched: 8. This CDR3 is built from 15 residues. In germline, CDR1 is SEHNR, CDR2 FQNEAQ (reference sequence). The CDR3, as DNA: TGTGCCAGCAGCTTCCCTACTAGCGGGGATGGGACCCAGTACTTC. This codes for CASSFPTSGDGTQYF. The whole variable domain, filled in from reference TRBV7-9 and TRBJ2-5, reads DTGVSQNPRHKITKRGQNVTFRCDPISEHNRLYWYRQTLGQGPEFLTYFQNEAQLEKSRLLSDRFSAERPKGSFSTLEIQRTEQGDSAMYLCASSFPTSGDGTQYFGPGTRLLVL.

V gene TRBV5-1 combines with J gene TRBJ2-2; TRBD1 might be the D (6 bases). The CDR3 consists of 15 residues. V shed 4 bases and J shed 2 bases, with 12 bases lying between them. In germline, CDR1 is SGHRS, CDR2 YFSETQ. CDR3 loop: CASSPQGPNTGELFF. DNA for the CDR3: TGCGCCAGCAGCCCACAGGGTCCAAACACCGGGGAGCTGTTTTTT.

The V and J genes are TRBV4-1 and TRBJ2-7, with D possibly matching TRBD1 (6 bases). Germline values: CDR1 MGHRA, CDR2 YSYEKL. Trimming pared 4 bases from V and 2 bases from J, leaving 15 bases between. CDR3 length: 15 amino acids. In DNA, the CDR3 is TGCGCCAGCAGCCGATACAGGGACCTCCCCTACGAGCAGTACTTC. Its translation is CASSRYRDLPYEQYF.

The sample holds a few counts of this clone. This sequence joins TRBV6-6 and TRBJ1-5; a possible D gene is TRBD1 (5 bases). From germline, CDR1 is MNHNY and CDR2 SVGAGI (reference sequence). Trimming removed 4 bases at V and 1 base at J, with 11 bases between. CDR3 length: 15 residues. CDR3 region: CASSLAGQSNQPQHF. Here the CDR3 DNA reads TGTGCCAGCAGTTTGGCAGGGCAGAGCAATCAGCCCCAGCATTTT.

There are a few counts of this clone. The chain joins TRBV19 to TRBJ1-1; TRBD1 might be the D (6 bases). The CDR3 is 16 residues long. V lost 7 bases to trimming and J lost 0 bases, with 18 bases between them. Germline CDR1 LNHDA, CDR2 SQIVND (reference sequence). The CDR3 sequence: CASTLRGRAMNTEAFF. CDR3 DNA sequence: TGTGCCAGTACCCTAAGGGGGAGAGCCATGAACACTGAAGCTTTCTTT.

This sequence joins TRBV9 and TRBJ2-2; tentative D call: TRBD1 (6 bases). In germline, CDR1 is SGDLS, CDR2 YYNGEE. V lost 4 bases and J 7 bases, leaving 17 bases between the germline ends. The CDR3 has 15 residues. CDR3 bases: TGTGCCAGCAGCCTAGGGGTAAAAGGGGGCGGGGAGCTGTTTTTT. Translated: CASSLGVKGGGELFF. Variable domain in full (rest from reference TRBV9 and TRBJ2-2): DSGVTQTPKHLITATGQRVTLRCSPRSGDLSVYWYQQSLDQGLQFLIQYYNGEERAKGNILERFSAQQFPDLHSELNLSSLELGDSALYFCASSLGVKGGGELFFGEGSRLTVL.

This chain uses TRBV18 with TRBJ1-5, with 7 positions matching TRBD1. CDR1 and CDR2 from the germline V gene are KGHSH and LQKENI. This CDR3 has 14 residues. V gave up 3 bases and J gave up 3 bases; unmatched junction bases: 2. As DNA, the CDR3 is TGTGCCAGCTCACCCGGGACAGACAATCAGCCCCAGCATTTT. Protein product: CASSPGTDNQPQHF.